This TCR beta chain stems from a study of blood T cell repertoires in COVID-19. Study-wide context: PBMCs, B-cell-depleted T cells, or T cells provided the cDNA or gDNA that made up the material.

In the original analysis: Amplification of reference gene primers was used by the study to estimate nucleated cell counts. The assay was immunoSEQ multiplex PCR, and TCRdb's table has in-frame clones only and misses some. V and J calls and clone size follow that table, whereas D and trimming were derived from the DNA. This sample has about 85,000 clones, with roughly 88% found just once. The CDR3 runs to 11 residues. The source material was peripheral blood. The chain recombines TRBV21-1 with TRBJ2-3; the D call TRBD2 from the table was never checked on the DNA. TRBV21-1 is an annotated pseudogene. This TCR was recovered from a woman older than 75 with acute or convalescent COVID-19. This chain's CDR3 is CASSRRDTQYF. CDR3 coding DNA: TGTGCCAGCAGCAGGAGAGATACGCAGTATTTT.